Here is one TCR beta chain with its context. Its target is not known. The sample comes from a study of cytomegalovirus exposure and HLA in healthy donors. PCR employed 60 Vbeta and 13 Jbeta primers. Only in-frame clones appear in the TCRdb table, and some are missing; sequencing was by immunoSEQ multiplex PCR. There are 150,000 to 200,000 clones in the sample; over 75% occur only once, and roughly 4.2% lies in the top ten. Overall study results and limits: Analysis performed later found 15,000 or so TCR beta sequences associated with HLA alleles at 0.05 false discovery rate.

This CDR3 spans 12 amino acids. Germline CDR1 and CDR2: SGHAT and FQNNGV. Deletions cut 3 bases from V and 2 bases from J, with 3 bases between. The TCR was taken from a man between 35 and 55 years old in good health and CMV-seronegative. Sequencing was carried out using PBMCs. This chain links TRBV11-2 with TRBJ2-3; no clear D gene. The CDR3 protein is CASSFFTDTQYF. Here the CDR3 DNA reads TGTGCCAGCAGCTTCTTCACAGATACGCAGTATTTT.